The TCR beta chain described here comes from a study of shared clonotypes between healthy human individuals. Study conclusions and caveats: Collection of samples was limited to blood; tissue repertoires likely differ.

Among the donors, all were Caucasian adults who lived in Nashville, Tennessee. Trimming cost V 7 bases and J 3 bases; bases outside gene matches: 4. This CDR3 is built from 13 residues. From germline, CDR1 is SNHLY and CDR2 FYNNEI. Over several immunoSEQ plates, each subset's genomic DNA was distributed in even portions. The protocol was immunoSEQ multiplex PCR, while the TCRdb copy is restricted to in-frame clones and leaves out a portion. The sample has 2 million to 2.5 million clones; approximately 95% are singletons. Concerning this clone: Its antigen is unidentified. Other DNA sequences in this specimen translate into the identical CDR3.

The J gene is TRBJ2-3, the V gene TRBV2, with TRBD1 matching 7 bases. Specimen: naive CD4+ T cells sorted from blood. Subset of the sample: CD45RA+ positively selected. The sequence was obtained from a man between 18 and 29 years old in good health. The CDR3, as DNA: TGTGCCAGCACCCGACAGGGAACAGATACGCAGTATTTT. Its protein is CASTRQGTDTQYF.